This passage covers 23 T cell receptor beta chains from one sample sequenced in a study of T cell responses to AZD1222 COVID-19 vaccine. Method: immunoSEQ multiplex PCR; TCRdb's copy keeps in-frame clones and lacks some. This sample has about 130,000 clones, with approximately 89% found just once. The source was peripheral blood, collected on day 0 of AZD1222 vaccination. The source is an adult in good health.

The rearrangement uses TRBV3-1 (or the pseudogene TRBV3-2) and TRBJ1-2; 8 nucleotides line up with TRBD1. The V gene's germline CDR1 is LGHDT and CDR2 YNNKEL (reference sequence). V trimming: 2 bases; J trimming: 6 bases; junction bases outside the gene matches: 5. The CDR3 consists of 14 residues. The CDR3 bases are TGTGCCAGCAGCCAATTGGGACAGGACCATGGCTACACCTTC. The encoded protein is CASSQLGQDHGYTF.

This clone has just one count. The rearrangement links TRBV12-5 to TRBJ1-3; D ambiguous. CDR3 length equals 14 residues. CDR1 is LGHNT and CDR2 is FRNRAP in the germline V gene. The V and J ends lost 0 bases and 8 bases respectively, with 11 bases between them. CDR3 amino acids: CASGLVHGEHTIYF. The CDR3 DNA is TGTGCTAGTGGTTTGGTACACGGGGAGCACACCATATATTTT.

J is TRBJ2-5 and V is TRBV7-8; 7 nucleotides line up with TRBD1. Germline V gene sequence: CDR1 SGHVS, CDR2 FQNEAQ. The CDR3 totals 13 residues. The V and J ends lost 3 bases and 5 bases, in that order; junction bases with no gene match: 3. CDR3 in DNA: TGTGCCAGCAGCTTGACAGGGCTCGAGACCCAGTACTTC. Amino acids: CASSLTGLETQYF.

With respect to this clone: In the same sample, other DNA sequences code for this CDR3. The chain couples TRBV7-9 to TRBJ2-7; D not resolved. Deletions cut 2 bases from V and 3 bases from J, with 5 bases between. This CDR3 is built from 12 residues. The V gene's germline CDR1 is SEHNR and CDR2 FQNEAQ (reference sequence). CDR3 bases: TGTGCCAGCAGCTTACAAGGCTACGAGCAGTACTTC. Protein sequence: CASSLQGYEQYF.

DNA for the CDR3: TGTGCCAGCAGTTACGATGATCACACCGGGGAGCTGTTTTTT. This translates into CASSYDDHTGELFF. This rearrangement joins TRBV6-6 to TRBJ2-2; unclear D gene. The CDR3 has 14 residues. V was pared by 2 bases and J by 3 bases, with 7 bases between. Germline CDR1 and CDR2: MNHNY and SVGAGI (reference sequence).

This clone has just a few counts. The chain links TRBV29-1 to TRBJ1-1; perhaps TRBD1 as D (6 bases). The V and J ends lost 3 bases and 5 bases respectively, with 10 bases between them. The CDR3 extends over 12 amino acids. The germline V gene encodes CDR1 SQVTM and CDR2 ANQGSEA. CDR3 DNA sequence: TGCAGCGTTGACAGGGGAGGGACTGAAGCTTTCTTT. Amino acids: CSVDRGGTEAFF.

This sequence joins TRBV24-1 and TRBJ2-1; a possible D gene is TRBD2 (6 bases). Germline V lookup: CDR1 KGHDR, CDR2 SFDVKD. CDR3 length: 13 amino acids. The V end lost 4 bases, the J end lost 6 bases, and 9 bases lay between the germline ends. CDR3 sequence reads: CATSEPGGNEQFF. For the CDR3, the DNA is TGTGCCACCAGTGAGCCCGGGGGCAATGAGCAGTTCTTC.

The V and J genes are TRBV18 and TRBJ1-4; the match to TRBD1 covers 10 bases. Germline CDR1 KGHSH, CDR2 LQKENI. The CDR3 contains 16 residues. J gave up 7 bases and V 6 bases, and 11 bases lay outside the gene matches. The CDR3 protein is CASSPFDRGLGEKLFF. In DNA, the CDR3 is TGTGCCAGCTCCCCCTTTGACAGGGGGCTTGGTGAAAAACTGTTTTTT.

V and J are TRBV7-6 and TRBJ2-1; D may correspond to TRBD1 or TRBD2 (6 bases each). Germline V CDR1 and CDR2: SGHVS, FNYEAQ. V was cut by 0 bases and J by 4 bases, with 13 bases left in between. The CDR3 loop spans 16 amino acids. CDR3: CASSLAQGGTYNEQFF. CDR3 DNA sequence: TGTGCCAGCAGCTTAGCGCAAGGGGGGACGTACAATGAGCAGTTCTTC.

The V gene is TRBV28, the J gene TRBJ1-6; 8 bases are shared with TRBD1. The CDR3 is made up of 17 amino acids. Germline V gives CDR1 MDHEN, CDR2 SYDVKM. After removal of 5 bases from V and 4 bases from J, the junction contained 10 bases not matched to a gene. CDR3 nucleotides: TGTGCCAGCAGTAATTCGGTGGACAGGGTGTATAATTCACCCCTCCACTTT. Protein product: CASSNSVDRVYNSPLHF.

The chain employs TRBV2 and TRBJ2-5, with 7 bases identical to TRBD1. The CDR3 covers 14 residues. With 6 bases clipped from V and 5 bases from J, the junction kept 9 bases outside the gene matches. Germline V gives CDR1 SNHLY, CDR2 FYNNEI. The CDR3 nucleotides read TGTGCCAGCAGGATAGGGGGCGGCGGGGAGACCCAGTACTTC. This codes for CASRIGGGGETQYF.

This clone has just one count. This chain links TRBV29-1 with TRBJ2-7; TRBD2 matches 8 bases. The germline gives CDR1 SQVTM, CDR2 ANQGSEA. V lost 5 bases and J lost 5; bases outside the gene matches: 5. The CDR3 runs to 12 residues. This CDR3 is CSVRREGNEQYF. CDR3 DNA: TGCAGCGTTAGACGGGAGGGAAACGAGCAGTACTTC.

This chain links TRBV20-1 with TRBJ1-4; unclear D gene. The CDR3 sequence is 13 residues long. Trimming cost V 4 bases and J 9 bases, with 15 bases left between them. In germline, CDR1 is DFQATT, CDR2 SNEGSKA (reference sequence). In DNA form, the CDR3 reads TGCAGTGCTAATGACCATTTGATGAAAAAACTGTTTTTT. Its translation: CSANDHLMKKLFF.

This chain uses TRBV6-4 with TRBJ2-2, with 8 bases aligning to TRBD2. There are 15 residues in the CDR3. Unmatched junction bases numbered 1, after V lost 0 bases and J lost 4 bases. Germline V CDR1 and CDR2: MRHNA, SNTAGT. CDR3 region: CASSDSSGSTGELFF. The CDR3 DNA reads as TGTGCCAGCAGTGACTCAAGCGGGAGCACCGGGGAGCTGTTTTTT.

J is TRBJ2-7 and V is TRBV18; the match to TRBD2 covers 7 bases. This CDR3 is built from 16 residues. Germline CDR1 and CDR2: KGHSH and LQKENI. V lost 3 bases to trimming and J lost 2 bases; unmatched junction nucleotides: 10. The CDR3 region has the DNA TGTGCCAGCTCACCTTATGGGGGGGGAAGAACCTACGAGCAGTACTTC. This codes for CASSPYGGGRTYEQYF.

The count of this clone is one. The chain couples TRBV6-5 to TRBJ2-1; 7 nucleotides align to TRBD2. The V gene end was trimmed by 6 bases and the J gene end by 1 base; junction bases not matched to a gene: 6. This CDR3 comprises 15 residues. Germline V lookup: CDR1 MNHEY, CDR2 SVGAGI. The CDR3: CASSFGLGSYNEQFF. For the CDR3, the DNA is TGTGCCAGCAGCTTCGGACTAGGGTCCTACAATGAGCAGTTCTTC.

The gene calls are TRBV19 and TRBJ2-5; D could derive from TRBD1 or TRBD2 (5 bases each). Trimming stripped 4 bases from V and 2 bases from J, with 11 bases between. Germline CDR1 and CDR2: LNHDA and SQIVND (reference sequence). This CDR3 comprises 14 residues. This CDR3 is CASSSQGPQETQYF. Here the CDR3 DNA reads TGTGCCAGTAGTAGCCAGGGACCACAAGAGACCCAGTACTTC.

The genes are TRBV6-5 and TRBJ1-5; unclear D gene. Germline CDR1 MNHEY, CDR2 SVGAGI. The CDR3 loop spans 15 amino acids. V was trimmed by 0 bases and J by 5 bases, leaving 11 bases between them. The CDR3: CASSYSSGWDQPQHF. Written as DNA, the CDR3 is TGTGCCAGCAGTTACTCGAGTGGCTGGGATCAGCCCCAGCATTTT.

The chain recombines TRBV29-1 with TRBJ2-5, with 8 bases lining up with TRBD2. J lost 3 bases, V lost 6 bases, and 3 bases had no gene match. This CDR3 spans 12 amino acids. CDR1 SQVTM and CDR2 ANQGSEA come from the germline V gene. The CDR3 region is CSVLTSEETQYF. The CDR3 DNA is TGCAGCGTGCTGACTAGCGAAGAGACCCAGTACTTC.

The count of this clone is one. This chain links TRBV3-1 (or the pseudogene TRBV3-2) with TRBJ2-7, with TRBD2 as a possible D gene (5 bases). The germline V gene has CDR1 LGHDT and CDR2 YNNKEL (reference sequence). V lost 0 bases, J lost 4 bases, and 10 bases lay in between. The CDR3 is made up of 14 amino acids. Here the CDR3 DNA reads TGTGCCAGCAGCCAAGAGTGGCTAGCTTACGAGCAGTACTTC. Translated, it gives CASSQEWLAYEQYF.

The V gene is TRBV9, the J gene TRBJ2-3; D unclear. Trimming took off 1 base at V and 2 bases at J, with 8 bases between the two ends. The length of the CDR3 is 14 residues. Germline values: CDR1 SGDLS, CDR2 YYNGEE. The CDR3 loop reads CASSVHVDTDTQYF. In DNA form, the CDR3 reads TGTGCCAGCAGCGTACATGTTGACACAGATACGCAGTATTTT.

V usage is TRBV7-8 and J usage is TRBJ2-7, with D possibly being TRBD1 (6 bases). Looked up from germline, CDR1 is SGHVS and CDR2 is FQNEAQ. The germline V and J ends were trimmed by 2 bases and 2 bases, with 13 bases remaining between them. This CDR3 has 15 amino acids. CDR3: CASSLFRDTPYEQYF. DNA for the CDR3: TGTGCCAGCAGCTTATTCAGGGACACTCCCTACGAGCAGTACTTC.

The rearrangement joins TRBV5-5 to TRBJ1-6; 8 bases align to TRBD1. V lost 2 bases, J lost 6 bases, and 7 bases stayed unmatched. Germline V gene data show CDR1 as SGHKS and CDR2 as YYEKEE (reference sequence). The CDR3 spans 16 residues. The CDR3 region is CASSLRDRLPNSPLHF. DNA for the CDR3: TGTGCCAGCAGCTTAAGGGACAGGCTACCTAATTCACCCCTCCACTTT. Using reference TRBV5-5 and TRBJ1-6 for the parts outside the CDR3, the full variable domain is DAGVTQSPTHLIKTRGQQVTLRCSPISGHKSVSWYQQVLGQGPQFIFQYYEKEERGRGNFPDRFSARQFPNYSSELNVNALLLGDSALYLCASSLRDRLPNSPLHFGNGTRLTVT.